What follows is one TCR beta chain and its context. The read finishes 3 residues shy of the CDR3 end, and the germline J gene is used to complete it. Produced via immunoSEQ multiplex PCR; TCRdb's table is partial and in-frame only. This specimen shows approximately 31,000 clones; the ten leading clones hold 4% to 5%. This record belongs to a study of T cells in women clearing cervical HPV infection. This CDR3 has 14 amino acids. The ends were cut back, 8 bases at V and 6 bases at J, with 17 bases in the middle. Germline lookup yields CDR1 ENHRY and CDR2 SYGVKD. The rearrangement uses TRBV10-3 and TRBJ2-1, with TRBD1 as a possible D gene (6 bases). The receptor's source is a woman aged 18 to 69 with a cervical HPV16 infection that either progressed to CIN3+ or cleared (not recorded which). The material sequenced was blood buffy coat. Incomplete CDR3 DNA: TGTGCCATCTCCGAGGGGGTGGGCACCAATGAG. Translating gives CAISEGVGTNE. Given in full, the CDR3 is CAISEGVGTNEQFF.